One T cell receptor (beta chain) is described in this entry. This sample is drawn from a study of blood T cell repertoires in COVID-19. Study summary: Donors in the United States, Italy and Spain gave samples during acute or convalescent COVID-19.

Trimming cost V 1 base and J 3 bases, with 7 bases left between them. Per the germline V gene, CDR1 is SGHTA and CDR2 is FQGNSA. The CDR3 has 13 amino acids. As handled by the study authors: The authors estimated nucleated cell counts from reference gene primer amplification. Profiling relied on immunoSEQ multiplex PCR, and the TCRdb table lists in-frame clones only, not all of them. That table gives V, J and clone size, and the DNA gave D and trimming. This table has 430,000 or so clones, approximately 88% appearing once. The study recruited people aged about 18 to 95 years across about 25 US areas. Participants' reported clinical history set cohort assignment.

J is TRBJ2-7 and V is TRBV7-2; the D gene is possibly TRBD2 (5 bases). This clonotype was obtained from a woman aged 40 to 50 who had recovered from COVID-19. The specimen sequenced was PBMCs or T cells enriched from blood (not recorded which). CDR3 sequence reads: CASSLDGGYEQYF. Here the CDR3 DNA reads TGTGCCAGCAGCTTAGACGGAGGCTACGAGCAGTACTTC.